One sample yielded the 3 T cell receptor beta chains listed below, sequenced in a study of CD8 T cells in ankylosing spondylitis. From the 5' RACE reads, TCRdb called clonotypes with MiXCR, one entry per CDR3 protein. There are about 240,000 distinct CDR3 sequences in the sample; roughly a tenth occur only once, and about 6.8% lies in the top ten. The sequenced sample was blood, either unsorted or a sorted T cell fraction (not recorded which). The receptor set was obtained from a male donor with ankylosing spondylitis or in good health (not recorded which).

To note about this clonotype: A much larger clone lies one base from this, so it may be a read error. This CDR3 reads CASSVDNVQFF. CDR3 in DNA: TGTGCCAGCAGCGTAGACAATGTGCAGTTCTTC. The chain joins TRBV9 to TRBJ2-1; D unresolved. The CDR3 totals 11 residues. Germline CDR1 SGDLS, CDR2 YYNGEE.

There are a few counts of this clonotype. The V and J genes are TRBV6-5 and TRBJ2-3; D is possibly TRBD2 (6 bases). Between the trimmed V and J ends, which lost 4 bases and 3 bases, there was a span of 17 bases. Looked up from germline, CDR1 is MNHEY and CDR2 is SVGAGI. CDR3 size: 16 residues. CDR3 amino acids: CASSSTEISGTDTQYF. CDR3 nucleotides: TGTGCCAGCAGTTCCACCGAAATTAGCGGAACAGATACGCAGTATTTT.

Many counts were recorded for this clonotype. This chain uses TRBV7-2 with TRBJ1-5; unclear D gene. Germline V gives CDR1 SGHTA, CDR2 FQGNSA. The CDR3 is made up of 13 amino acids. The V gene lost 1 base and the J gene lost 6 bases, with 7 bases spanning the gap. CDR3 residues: CASSLVFRQPQHF. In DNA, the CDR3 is TGTGCCAGCAGCTTAGTCTTTCGTCAGCCCCAGCATTTT.